Sequencing of this TCR beta chain was carried out in a study of beta chain features in type 1 diabetes. Study-wide results and caveats: Shorter TCRB CDR3s, moderately but significantly so, marked every one of the four CD4+ subsets in Type 1 diabetes patients.

cDNA synthesis used the whole RNA isolate, giving expressed TCRB sequences. Naive, central memory and regulatory T cell samples yielded around 3.5 million reads on average. Sequenced by immunoSEQ multiplex PCR; TCRdb stores in-frame clones only, minus some. The sample comprises under 850,000 clones, around 15% of which are singletons, and approximately 0.022% rests with the top ten. The table lists this clone with a few counts. The antigen remains undetermined. This CDR3 has 16 residues. V shed 1 base and J shed 4 bases, with 14 bases lying between them. Germline V gives CDR1 SNHLY, CDR2 FYNNEI. This receptor was taken from a man aged 18 to 29 with type 1 diabetes. Material: naive CD4+ T cells from blood. The chain employs TRBV2 and TRBJ1-5; D is unresolved. The CDR3 reads CASSEDPGSGNQPQHF. The DNA of the CDR3 is TGTGCCAGCAGTGAAGATCCCGGGTCGGGTAATCAGCCCCAGCATTTT.